The clone carrying this TCR beta chain was picked up one time. Its antigen is undetermined. This entry comes from a study of cytotoxic CD8 clonotypes in ibrutinib-treated CLL. Profiled with immunoSEQ multiplex PCR; TCRdb holds only in-frame clones, not every one. The data contain about 140,000 clones, 91% of them singletons. Study observations and caveats: Clonality, elevated at ibrutinib response, dropped back toward baseline at progression.

The receptor's source is a human donor with chronic lymphocytic leukemia. Material: PBMCs, obtained after 12 months of ibrutinib treatment.

The CDR3 protein is CASSPFGVAGGRADTQYF. DNA for the CDR3: TGTGCCAGCAGTCCATTCGGGGTAGCGGGAGGGAGGGCAGATACGCAGTATTTT. The J gene is TRBJ2-3, the V gene TRBV27; 11 bases align to TRBD2. This CDR3 has 18 amino acids. Germline trimming cut 5 bases from V and 4 bases from J; bases unmatched to any gene: 14. Germline CDR1 reads MNHEY; CDR2 reads SMNVEV (reference sequence).